Below are 20 T cell receptor beta chains sequenced from a single sample in a study of blood T cell repertoires in COVID-19. Data came from immunoSEQ multiplex PCR; TCRdb stores just in-frame clones and leaves some out. Here the sample spans 120,000 or so clones, 70% to 90% being singletons. What was sequenced was peripheral blood. Every receptor here comes from a human donor in a cohort sampled during active COVID-19.

This chain links TRBV4-2 with TRBJ2-1, with 15 positions matching TRBD2. The J segment lost 12 bases and the V segment lost 2 bases, leaving 2 bases of the junction unmatched. This CDR3 region has 14 residues. Germline loops: CDR1 LGHNA, CDR2 YNFKEQ. CDR3: CASSQPGLAGGQFF. The CDR3 region has the DNA TGTGCCAGCAGCCAACCGGGACTAGCGGGAGGGCAGTTCTTC.

V gene TRBV10-1 combines with J gene TRBJ2-5; TRBD2 agrees at 9 bases. CDR1 and CDR2 (germline): WNHNN, SYGVQD (reference sequence). CDR3 length: 15 residues. Losses at the gene ends were 0 bases for V and 9 bases for J; bases not matched to a gene: 8. Here the CDR3 DNA reads TGCGCCAGCAGTGAGTCAAGCGGGGGGCTGAAGCCCCAGTACTTC. This gives the protein CASSESSGGLKPQYF.

The chain links TRBV5-1 to TRBJ2-7, with TRBD2 matching over 7 bases. Germline-derived CDR1 and CDR2 are SGHRS and YFSETQ. J lost 3 bases, V lost 4 bases, and 4 bases had no gene match. This CDR3 comprises 13 residues. CDR3 sequence: CASSATSSYEQYF. The CDR3 DNA reads as TGCGCCAGCAGCGCGACTAGCAGCTACGAGCAGTACTTC.

V is TRBV5-1 and J is TRBJ1-3; D perhaps matches TRBD1 (5 bases). The ends were cut back, 1 base at V and 0 bases at J, with 11 bases in the middle. The CDR3 is 16 amino acids. Per the germline V gene, CDR1 is SGHRS and CDR2 is YFSETQ. The CDR3 reads CASSLRAGDSGNTIYF. The DNA of the CDR3 is TGCGCCAGCAGCTTGCGCGCGGGGGACTCTGGAAACACCATATATTTT.

The rearrangement links TRBV14 to TRBJ2-7, with 8 bases fitting TRBD2. Germline assignment: CDR1 SGHDN and CDR2 FVKESK. The CDR3 is made up of 16 amino acids. V lost 4 bases, J lost 7 bases, and 15 bases stayed unmatched. In nucleotides, the CDR3 is TGTGCCAGCAGCCTTACCTTAGCGGGACCACGGCGGGAGCAGTACTTC. Amino acids: CASSLTLAGPRREQYF.

The chain carries TRBV19 and TRBJ2-7; a weak D match, TRBD2 (5 bases). There are 14 residues in the CDR3. The germline CDR1 and CDR2 sequences are LNHDA and SQIVND (reference sequence). Trimming removed 5 bases from V and 2 bases from J, with 13 bases in between. The CDR3 nucleotides are TGTGCCAGTAGTCTGGGAGTGGGAACCTACGAGCAGTACTTC. Residues: CASSLGVGTYEQYF.

This clone was detected a few times. CDR3 protein: CASSLRDTSIEQYF. DNA of the CDR3: TGTGCCAGCAGCCTCCGGGACACGAGTATCGAGCAGTACTTC. V gene TRBV7-9 combines with J gene TRBJ2-7, with D possibly TRBD1 on 6 matching bases. Trimming took off 5 bases at V and 6 bases at J, with 17 bases between the two ends. The germline CDR1 and CDR2 sequences are SEHNR and FQNEAQ (reference sequence). This CDR3 spans 14 amino acids.

Concerning this clone itself: Other DNA sequences in the sample encode the same CDR3. The chain has TRBV4-1 and TRBJ2-3, with D possibly matching TRBD2 (6 bases). The CDR3 spans 17 residues. Germline CDR1 and CDR2: MGHRA and YSYEKL. V was trimmed by 0 bases and J by 0 bases, leaving 13 bases between them. CDR3 residues: CASSQESGRSSTDTQYF. The DNA of the CDR3 is TGCGCCAGCAGCCAAGAGAGTGGGAGGTCTAGCACAGATACGCAGTATTTT.

J is TRBJ2-1 and V is TRBV24-1; 9 bases fit TRBD2. Losses at the gene ends were 3 bases for V and 6 bases for J; bases not matched to a gene: 14. From germline, CDR1 is KGHDR and CDR2 SFDVKD. The CDR3 loop spans 18 amino acids. CDR3 bases: TGTGCCACCAGTGATCCCCGCGCCGGCGGGAGGGCCGCCAATGAGCAGTTCTTC. Translation: CATSDPRAGGRAANEQFF.

This clone showed up just once. The gene calls are TRBV27 and TRBJ1-3, with D perhaps matching TRBD1 (5 bases). CDR1 and CDR2 (germline): MNHEY, SMNVEV (reference sequence). The length of the CDR3 is 16 residues. V lost 8 bases, J lost 0 bases, and 17 bases lay in between. The CDR3 DNA reads TGTGCCAGCCTGTCGACAGTCCCCTACTCTGGAAACACCATATATTTT. It yields the protein CASLSTVPYSGNTIYF.

The gene calls are TRBV4-1 and TRBJ2-1; 10 bases align to TRBD2. Germline V gives CDR1 MGHRA, CDR2 YSYEKL. Trimming at V came to 0 bases and at J to 9 bases, leaving 8 bases not matched to a gene. The length of the CDR3 is 16 residues. In DNA, the CDR3 is TGCGCCAGCAGCCAAGAAGCGGGGGGGCCTTTGGGTGAGCAGTTCTTC. This sequence encodes CASSQEAGGPLGEQFF.

The genes are TRBV4-1 and TRBJ1-2; D not resolved. This CDR3 comprises 13 residues. Trimming cost V 6 bases and J 5 bases, with 13 bases left between them. The germline gives CDR1 MGHRA, CDR2 YSYEKL. In nucleotides, the CDR3 is TGCGCCAGCAGTCAAACAGCTACTTATGGCTACACCTTC. Protein product: CASSQTATYGYTF.

This clone is a singleton in its sample. The rearrangement uses TRBV7-2 and TRBJ2-7, with 7 bases lining up with TRBD1. CDR3 length: 15 amino acids. The germline gives CDR1 SGHTA, CDR2 FQGNSA. V shed 3 bases, J shed 5 bases, and the junction held 10 bases outside the gene matches. CDR3 coding DNA: TGTGCCAGCAGCTTGGACCGACAGGGCTATAACGAGCAGTACTTC. It codes for CASSLDRQGYNEQYF.

The CDR3 region has the DNA TGTGCCAGCAGCCAAGCTCCTGTCAATGAGCAGTTCTTC. It yields the protein CASSQAPVNEQFF. The chain links TRBV3-1 (or the pseudogene TRBV3-2) to TRBJ2-1; no firm D call. V was clipped by 1 base and J by 6 bases, with 7 bases between them. Germline V lookup: CDR1 LGHDT, CDR2 YNNKEL (reference sequence). The CDR3 is made up of 13 amino acids.

This clone has a single count. The gene calls are TRBV25-1 and TRBJ2-7, with D unresolved. Trimming left V 6 bases short and J 7 bases short, with 10 bases between. Looked up from germline, CDR1 is MGHDK and CDR2 is SYGVNS. This CDR3 region has 11 residues. CDR3 in DNA: TGTGCCAGCAGCGAGTCGCGGGAGCAGTACTTC. It yields the protein CASSESREQYF.

This chain joins TRBV24-1 and TRBJ1-2, with D maybe TRBD1 (5 bases). CDR3 length equals 14 residues. Germline CDR1 KGHDR, CDR2 SFDVKD. V was clipped by 4 bases and J by 6 bases, with 14 bases between them. In nucleotides, the CDR3 is TGTGCCACCAGTGACCCGAGCAGGGAGGATGGCTACACCTTC. Translated, it gives CATSDPSREDGYTF.

CDR3 loop: CASSLRVHAKNIQYF. Here the CDR3 DNA reads TGTGCCAGCAGCTTGCGGGTTCACGCCAAAAACATTCAGTACTTC. The rearrangement joins TRBV5-6 to TRBJ2-4; D call uncertain. Per the germline V gene, CDR1 is SGHDT and CDR2 is YYEEEE. Trimming removed 1 base at V and 1 base at J, with 9 bases between. This CDR3 is 15 amino acids long.

The J gene is TRBJ1-1, the V gene TRBV27, with D maybe TRBD1 (6 bases). The CDR3 has 13 amino acids. Trimming removed 3 bases from V and 4 bases from J, with 9 bases in between. CDR1 and CDR2 from the germline V gene are MNHEY and SMNVEV (reference sequence). CDR3 coding DNA: TGTGCCAGCAGTTTGTCCAGGGGCACTGAAGCTTTCTTT. Translation gives CASSLSRGTEAFF.

This chain uses TRBV6-2 or TRBV6-3 with TRBJ2-7; TRBD2 aligns across 8 bases. Trimming at V came to 0 bases and at J to 6 bases, leaving 7 bases not matched to a gene. The CDR3 runs 15 residues. Germline lookup yields CDR1 MNHEY and CDR2 SVGEGT. The CDR3 coding sequence is TGTGCCAGCAGTTACTCGAGTAGCGGGATACGCGAGCAGTACTTC. Translating gives CASSYSSSGIREQYF.

V is TRBV3-1 (or the pseudogene TRBV3-2) and J is TRBJ1-1, with 8 bases matching TRBD1. V was clipped by 4 bases and J by 2 bases; unmatched bases: 3. CDR3 length equals 14 residues. The germline CDR1 and CDR2 sequences are LGHDT and YNNKEL (reference sequence). CDR3 amino acids: CASSLGQVNTEAFF. The CDR3 DNA reads TGTGCCAGCAGCCTGGGACAGGTTAACACTGAAGCTTTCTTT.